A selection of T cell receptor beta chains follows, all from one sample in a study of blood T cell repertoires in COVID-19. The repertoire was sequenced with immunoSEQ multiplex PCR; TCRdb's copy has only in-frame clones and lacks some. The table records under 200,000 clones, around 77% of them present only once. Sequencing was performed on peripheral blood. All receptors come from a man in his sixties with active or convalescent COVID-19. CDR3s include the opening cysteine and the closing phenylalanine or tryptophan. Fields, in order: V gene, D gene, J gene, clone size, CDR3 DNA, CDR3 protein. The D gene is left open where the match is weak. Clone size is given for some rows only: seen once, a few or many times, or a class if the clone is expanded.

TRBV18	-	TRBJ1-4	-	TGTGCCAGCTCACCACAGGGGATCACTAATGAAAAACTGTTTTTT	CASSPQGITNEKLFF
TRBV4-2	TRBD2	TRBJ2-2	-	TGTGCCAGCAGCCATGGAGCGGGAGTAAACACCGGGGAGCTGTTTTTT	CASSHGAGVNTGELFF
TRBV11-2	TRBD2	TRBJ2-7	-	TGTGCCAGCAGCTCTATCGATCGACTAGCGGGAACCAGGTACGAGCAGTACTTC	CASSSIDRLAGTRYEQYF
TRBV5-1	TRBD1	TRBJ1-2	once	TGCGCCAGCAGGCTCCAGGGGGCGTCTAACTATGGCTACACCTTC	CASRLQGASNYGYTF
TRBV7-9	-	TRBJ1-4	-	TGTGCCAGCAGCTCCCCGGGTAGGGCGGGGAAACTGTTTTTT	CASSSPGRAGKLFF
TRBV19	-	TRBJ2-1	-	TGTGCCAGTAGTATAGTAGGGGATAGCTCCTACAATGAGCAGTTCTTC	CASSIVGDSSYNEQFF
TRBV7-9	-	TRBJ1-1	-	TGTGCCAGCAGCTCCCTATTGCTGAACACTGAAGCTTTCTTT	CASSSLLLNTEAFF
TRBV5-6	-	TRBJ2-7	-	TGTGCCAGCAGCTTGGGAGAGAGCTCCTACGAGCAGTACTTC	CASSLGESSYEQYF
TRBV6-2/TRBV6-3	-	TRBJ2-7	-	TGTGCCAGCAGCCAAGACTTGGGCGAGCAGTACTTC	CASSQDLGEQYF
TRBV14	TRBD2	TRBJ2-1	-	TGTGCCAGCAGCCAAGTTAGAGTCGGGAGGGCCTTTGAGCAGTTCTTC	CASSQVRVGRAFEQFF